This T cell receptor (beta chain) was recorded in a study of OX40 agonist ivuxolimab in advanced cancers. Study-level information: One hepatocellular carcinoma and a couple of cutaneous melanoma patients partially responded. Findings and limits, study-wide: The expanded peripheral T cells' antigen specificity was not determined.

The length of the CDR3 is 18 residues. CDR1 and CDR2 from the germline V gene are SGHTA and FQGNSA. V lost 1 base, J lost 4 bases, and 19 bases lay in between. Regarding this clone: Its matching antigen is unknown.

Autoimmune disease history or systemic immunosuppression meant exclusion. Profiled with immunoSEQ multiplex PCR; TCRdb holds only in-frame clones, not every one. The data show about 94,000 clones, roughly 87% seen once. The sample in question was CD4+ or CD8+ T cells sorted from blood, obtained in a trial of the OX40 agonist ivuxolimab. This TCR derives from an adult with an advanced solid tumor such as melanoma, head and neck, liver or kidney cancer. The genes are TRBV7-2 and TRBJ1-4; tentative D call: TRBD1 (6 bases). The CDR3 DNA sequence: TGTGCCAGCAGCTTAGATCAGTGGATTGGAGGGGGTAATGAAAAACTGTTTTTT. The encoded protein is CASSLDQWIGGGNEKLFF. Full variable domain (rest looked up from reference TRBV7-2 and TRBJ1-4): GAGVSQSPSNKVTEKGKDVELRCDPISGHTALYWYRQSLGQGLEFLIYFQGNSAPDKSGLPSDRFSAERTGGSVSTLTIQRTQQEDSAVYLCASSLDQWIGGGNEKLFFGSGTQLSVL.